In this sample, the clone carrying this TCR beta chain turned up once. Its antigen is unknown. Data came from immunoSEQ multiplex PCR; TCRdb stores just in-frame clones and leaves some out. The sample has some 97,000 clones, about 90% seen once. This entry is derived from a study of siplizumab effects on memory and regulatory T cells. Points from the study as a whole: With siplizumab, mappable alloreactive CD4+ clones averaged roughly 69% Treg-derived, versus approximately 29% in controls.

V gave up 5 bases and J gave up 4 bases, with 15 bases separating them. The CDR3 runs to 14 residues. Per germline, CDR1 SGHVS and CDR2 FNYEAQ. Sequenced input: CD4+ T cells sorted from blood. This sequence was found in a human donor in good health. Some clones in this sample may be carry-over from other donors' samples. The chain uses TRBV7-6 and TRBJ2-7; the D gene is possibly TRBD1 (5 bases). The CDR3 region is CASSPVNSGYEQYF. CDR3 DNA: TGTGCCAGCAGCCCAGTCAACTCAGGGTACGAGCAGTACTTC. Full variable domain (outside the CDR3, taken from reference TRBV7-6 and TRBJ2-7): GAGVSQSPRYKVTKRGQDVALRCDPISGHVSLYWYRQALGQGPEFLTYFNYEAQQDKSGLPNDRFSAERPEGSISTLTIQRTEQRDSAMYRCASSPVNSGYEQYFGPGTRLTVT.